This is a list of T cell receptor beta chains from one sample in a study of control samples from healthy donors and cancer patients. Method: immunoSEQ multiplex PCR; TCRdb's copy keeps in-frame clones and lacks some. The sample lists approximately 100,000 clones; 80% to 90% were seen once. The sample taken for sequencing was blood. The receptors were sampled from a woman aged 45 to 65 in good health. The CDR3 runs from the conserved cysteine through the conserved F or W. Clone size appears in some rows only: once, few, many, or a class for an expanded clone.

CASSEYNQEYEAFF TRBV25-1 14 once TRBJ1-1
CASSLIAGTSDTQYF TRBV7-3 15 once TRBJ2-3
CASSYSMTGPRGYTF TRBV6-5 15 - TRBJ1-2
CASSQSGTIDGYTF TRBV3-1/TRBV3-2 14 - TRBJ1-2
CASRHRRGGGTDTQYF TRBV13 16 - TRBJ2-3
CSVEAGQGSDEQFF TRBV29-1 14 - TRBJ2-1
CASSPQRTSGVSSYNEQFF TRBV4-2 19 once TRBJ2-1
CASGFLVGETQYF TRBV12-5 13 - TRBJ2-5
CASSRVRSSYNEQFF TRBV6-5 15 - TRBJ2-1
CASSSGTSGGRDTQYF TRBV5-1 16 - TRBJ2-3
CASSYSGRRSPLHF TRBV6-6 14 - TRBJ1-6
CASSVRDRDQPQHF TRBV19 14 - TRBJ1-5
CASSLAGGFNEKLFF TRBV5-1 15 - TRBJ1-4
CASSLRTSGDTQYF TRBV5-8 14 - TRBJ2-3
CVRSLVPGNQPQHF TRBV7-5 14 - TRBJ1-5